This TCR beta chain was obtained from a study of long-term antiretroviral therapy in people with HIV. Findings and limits, study-wide: It was observed that HIV repertoires exhibited narrower CDR3 length ranges than controls.

Germline loops: CDR1 KGHSH, CDR2 LQKENI. The CDR3 runs 14 residues. At the survey level, the v3.0 immunoSEQ assay was run. TCRdb keeps only in-frame clones here, not all; method: immunoSEQ multiplex PCR. The sample has about 43,000 clones; 86% are singletons. Worth noting for this clone: The antigen is undetermined. At one of its ends the junction is not consistent with the germline gene, which may arise from a read error.

This TCR was recovered from a woman in her forties or fifties with HIV. The starting material was unsorted PBMCs, obtained 0.1 years before starting antiretroviral therapy. The V and J genes are TRBV18 and TRBJ1-2; maybe TRBD1 (5 bases). The CDR3 DNA follows: TGTGCCAGCTCACCAGGGCGCGAGGGTTGGGACGCGGACTTC. Translation gives CASSPGREGWDADF.